One TCR beta chain is described in this entry. Original handling: Estimation of nucleated cell counts was performed using reference gene primer amplification. Sequencing used immunoSEQ multiplex PCR; TCRdb keeps in-frame clones, though not all of them. From that table come the V and J calls and clone size; the DNA was used to work out D and trimming. Of more than 300,000 clones in the sample, roughly nine tenths were seen once. The V gene lost 4 bases and the J gene lost 7 bases, with 16 bases spanning the gap. From germline, CDR1 is LNHNV and CDR2 YYDKDF (reference sequence). The CDR3 extends over 14 amino acids. The data were taken from a study of blood T cell repertoires in COVID-19. Background on the study: The United States, Italy and Spain supplied acute and convalescent COVID-19 samples.

The specimen was PBMCs or T cells enriched from blood (not recorded which). The clonotype comes from a woman in her 30s who had been exposed to COVID-19. The V call is TRBV15, the J call TRBJ1-2; no clear D. The CDR3 loop reads CATSKPWAEGGYTF. CDR3 coding DNA: TGTGCCACCAGCAAACCGTGGGCCGAGGGTGGCTACACCTTC.